These T cell receptor beta chains were read from a single sample in a study of blood T cell repertoires in COVID-19. Method: immunoSEQ multiplex PCR; TCRdb's copy keeps in-frame clones and lacks some. The repertoire holds over 250,000 clones, with approximately 89% as singletons. What was sequenced was PBMCs or T cells enriched from blood (not recorded which). These receptors were taken from a woman aged 18-29 years who had recovered from COVID-19. The CDR3 runs from the conserved cysteine through the conserved F or W. D genes are given only for firm matches. Where a row states a size, it is once, few, many or the class of an expanded clone; other rows omit it.

cdr3_nt	cdr3_aa	clone_size	d_call	j_call	v_call
TGTGCCAGCAGCTTAATACTAGCGGGCCCCAATGAGCAGTTCTTC	CASSLILAGPNEQFF	.	TRBD2	TRBJ2-1	TRBV7-9
TGTGCCAGCAGCCCAACCCGTGGGAGACCCTACAATGAGCAGTTCTTC	CASSPTRGRPYNEQFF	.	.	TRBJ2-1	TRBV5-4
TGTGCCAGTAGTATCTGGACAGGGGGCAAGAACACTGAAGCTTTCTTT	CASSIWTGGKNTEAFF	.	TRBD1	TRBJ1-1	TRBV19
TGTGCCAGCAGCTTAGATTCCGCTTTAGCGGGGGGTGGTGAGACCCAGTACTTC	CASSLDSALAGGGETQYF	once	TRBD2	TRBJ2-5	TRBV11-3
TGTGCCACCCACTCTAACTATGGCTACACCTTC	CATHSNYGYTF	.	.	TRBJ1-2	TRBV6-4
TGTGCCAGCAGTGGCCGGGACAGGGTGGATGGCTACACCTTC	CASSGRDRVDGYTF	once	TRBD1	TRBJ1-2	TRBV2
TGTGCCAGCAGCCCGGGCACAGGATTCAATCAGCCCCAGCATTTT	CASSPGTGFNQPQHF	.	.	TRBJ1-5	TRBV28
TGTGCCATCAGTGGCACAGGGGCCAACACCGGGGAGCTGTTTTTT	CAISGTGANTGELFF	.	TRBD1	TRBJ2-2	TRBV10-3
TGTGCCAGCAGCGCCCGGGAGGAAGAGACCCAGTACTTC	CASSAREEETQYF	.	TRBD2	TRBJ2-5	TRBV5-4
TGTGCCAGCAGCTTAGGTCTACAGGGGGAAATTCACCTGTTTTTT	CASSLGLQGEIHLFF	.	TRBD1	TRBJ1-4	TRBV11-2